The text below deals with one TCR beta chain. The clone's antigen remains unknown. The input lacks base qualities; no much larger clone sits a single base away. These data belong to a study of control samples from healthy donors and cancer patients (TCRdb year 2020). Library method: the immunoSEQ multiplex PCR assay. TCRdb retrieved this table from immuneACCESS and kept in-frame rearrangements only. Not all clones are present; in checked studies, unresolved V genes account for under half, and no reason is known for the remainder. The table for this sample lists 120,000 or so clones; more than 70% of them were counted only once. Jointly, the top ten make up about 2.9% of the sample. As encoded in the germline V gene, CDR1 is ENHRY while CDR2 is SYGVKD. There are 16 amino acids in the CDR3, from cysteine to phenylalanine inclusive. Only the CDR3 part of the read is kept: 48 bases, read in frame from the first base. Clipping removes 3 bases from V and 4 bases from J, with 8 as the unmatched junction base count.

The source of this sequence is a man in his 60s in good health. The sequencing sample was made of blood. The chain is encoded by TRBV10-3 joined to TRBJ1-4; 7 junctional bases match TRBD1. The CDR3 region has the sequence CAISDADRDSNEKLFF. The bases are TGTGCCATCAGTGATGCCGACCGGGACAGTAATGAAAAACTGTTTTTT.